This T cell receptor (beta chain) stems from a study of T-cell memory formation after mild COVID-19. Background on the study: Clusters were largely donor specific.

Amplification by 5'RACE using constant-segment primers produced TCR alpha and TCR beta cDNA libraries that carried sample barcodes and UMIs. TCRdb re-called the 5' RACE reads through MiXCR, storing one row per CDR3 protein. The profile shows 300,000 to 350,000 distinct CDR3 sequences, about 13% of them singletons. The CDR3 extends over 16 amino acids. V was pared by 0 bases and J by 5 bases, with 14 bases between. Germline values: CDR1 SGHDT, CDR2 YYEEEE. Regarding the study as a whole: That cross-reactive memory joined was suggested by some responding clones appearing in pre-infection memory. Contracting clones from day 15 to 85 had balanced CD4/CD8; later expanders favoured CD4+.

Comments on this clonotype: Its antigen is not identified.

The TCR was taken from a man aged 18 to 29 who had mild COVID-19 (a few samples of this study predate the infection). Cell type and time point are not known. Input material: PBMCs or a T cell subset sorted from them (not recorded which). The chain is built from TRBV5-6 and TRBJ2-2; D remains unclear. The CDR3 reads CASSLAPAARTGELFF. CDR3 DNA sequence: TGTGCCAGCAGCTTGGCCCCGGCAGCTAGGACCGGGGAGCTGTTTTTT.